The 7 T cell receptor beta chains in this list originate from one sample, sequenced in a study of blood T cell repertoires in COVID-19. Clones were read by immunoSEQ multiplex PCR, and TCRdb kept only the in-frame ones, dropping some. The repertoire holds about 290,000 clones, with 85% as singletons. Sequences were obtained from peripheral blood. The receptors shown here come from a woman aged 45-65 years with active or convalescent COVID-19.

This chain uses TRBV28 with TRBJ2-3; 8 bases agree with TRBD2. The CDR3 length is 16 residues. The germline CDR1 and CDR2 sequences are MDHEN and SYDVKM. The V gene end was trimmed by 6 bases and the J gene end by 3 bases; junction bases not matched to a gene: 11. The CDR3 reads CASSGRASGGTDTQYF. The CDR3 DNA follows: TGTGCCAGCAGCGGGAGGGCCTCAGGAGGAACAGATACGCAGTATTTT.

This chain connects TRBV10-3 to TRBJ1-2; TRBD1 is a possible D gene (6 bases). Trimming took off 5 bases at V and 8 bases at J, with 18 bases between the two ends. The germline V gene encodes CDR1 ENHRY and CDR2 SYGVKD. CDR3 length equals 14 residues. The CDR3 sequence is CAISPDRTLGGYTF. The CDR3 region has the DNA TGTGCCATCAGTCCCGACAGGACCCTGGGGGGCTACACCTTC.

As DNA, the CDR3 is TGTGCCAGCAGCCAAGATATGGTTGGCAGCGGATCACCCCTCCACTTT. As protein: CASSQDMVGSGSPLHF. The chain carries TRBV14 and TRBJ1-6; D gene ambiguous. The CDR3 contains 16 residues. Germline-derived CDR1 and CDR2 are SGHDN and FVKESK. V gave up 0 bases and J gave up 10 bases, with 16 bases separating them. Full variable domain (missing parts from reference TRBV14 and TRBJ1-6): EAGVTQFPSHSVIEKGQTVTLRCDPISGHDNLYWYRRVMGKEIKFLLHFVKESKQDESGMPNNRFLAERTGGTYSTLKVQPAELEDSGVYFCASSQDMVGSGSPLHFGNGTRLTVT.

The rearrangement joins TRBV7-3 to TRBJ2-1, with TRBD1 identical over 11 bases. Losses at the gene ends were 0 bases for V and 7 bases for J; bases not matched to a gene: 5. In germline, CDR1 is SGHTA, CDR2 FQGTGA. The CDR3 extends over 16 amino acids. CDR3 protein: CASSLTRDRGSNEQFF. CDR3 bases: TGTGCCAGCAGCTTAACCAGGGACAGGGGGTCTAATGAGCAGTTCTTC.

CDR3 bases: TGTGCCAGCACCCTATCCCCGGGACAGGCCCCCGAGCAGTACTTC. As protein: CASTLSPGQAPEQYF. V gene TRBV6-5 combines with J gene TRBJ2-7; 8 positions match TRBD1. Germline V gives CDR1 MNHEY, CDR2 SVGAGI. Unmatched junction bases numbered 14, after V lost 7 bases and J lost 6 bases. CDR3 length: 15 amino acids.

This clone was seen once. The chain couples TRBV10-1 to TRBJ2-3; 9 nucleotides align to TRBD2. The CDR3 spans 17 residues. CDR1 and CDR2 (germline): WNHNN, SYGVQD (reference sequence). The V gene end was trimmed by 0 bases and the J gene end by 4 bases; junction bases not matched to a gene: 8. CDR3 coding DNA: TGCGCCAGCAGTGAGTCGACCGGACTAGCGAGCCCAGATACGCAGTATTTT. It codes for CASSESTGLASPDTQYF.

This clone turned up a few times. V gene TRBV1 combines with J gene TRBJ2-7; TRBD1, the table's D call, lacks a check against the DNA. TRBV1 is deemed a pseudogene. The CDR3 is made up of 17 amino acids. This chain's CDR3 is CTSSQDPPGQGGYEQYF. DNA of the CDR3: TGCACCAGCAGCCAAGATCCCCCGGGACAGGGAGGCTACGAGCAGTACTTC.